This TCR beta chain is drawn from a study of blood T cell repertoires in COVID-19. The CDR3 has 13 amino acids. V was clipped by 6 bases and J by 8 bases; unmatched bases: 6. Under the authors' procedure: Amplification from reference gene primers served as the basis for estimated nucleated cell counts. TCRdb keeps only in-frame clones here, not all; method: immunoSEQ multiplex PCR. V and J calls and clone size are copied from that table; D and trimming were computed from the DNA. The sample yields some 150,000 clones, around 82% seen once. This chain joins TRBV12-3 or TRBV12-4 and TRBJ2-1; TRBD1 matches at 8 bases. The specimen was peripheral blood. This clonotype was sampled from a man aged 60 to 75 with active or convalescent COVID-19. CDR3 nucleotides: TGTGCCAGCAGCTCGGACAGGGCCGATGAGCAGTTCTTC. Protein product: CASSSDRADEQFF.